The clone carrying this T cell receptor beta chain was seen a single time. The sample belongs to a study of T cell changes during pregnancy in multiple sclerosis. Clones were read by immunoSEQ multiplex PCR, and TCRdb kept only the in-frame ones, dropping some. Among around 57,000 clones listed, less than 95% were seen once. The length of the CDR3 is 12 residues. V was pared by 9 bases and J by 2 bases, with 10 bases between. The germline V gene has CDR1 MNHNY and CDR2 SVGAGI (reference sequence). The chain employs TRBV6-6 and TRBJ1-1; D is perhaps TRBD1 (6 bases). The TCR comes from a female donor in good health, enrolled as a control in a pregnancy study. The sequencing used peripheral blood, collected in the third trimester of pregnancy. The CDR3 bases are TGTGCCAGTAAAGGGGGAAACACTGAAGCTTTCTTT. Translating it yields CASKGGNTEAFF.